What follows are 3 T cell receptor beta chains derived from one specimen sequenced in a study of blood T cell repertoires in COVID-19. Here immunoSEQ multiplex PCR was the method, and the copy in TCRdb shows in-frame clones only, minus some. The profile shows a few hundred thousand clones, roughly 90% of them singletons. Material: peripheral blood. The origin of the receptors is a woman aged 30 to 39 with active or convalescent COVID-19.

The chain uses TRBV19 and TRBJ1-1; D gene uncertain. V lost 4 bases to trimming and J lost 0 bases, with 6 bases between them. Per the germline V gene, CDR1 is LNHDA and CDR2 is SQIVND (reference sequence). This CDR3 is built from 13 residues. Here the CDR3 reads CASSTQMNTEAFF. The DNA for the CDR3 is TGTGCCAGTAGTACCCAGATGAACACTGAAGCTTTCTTT.

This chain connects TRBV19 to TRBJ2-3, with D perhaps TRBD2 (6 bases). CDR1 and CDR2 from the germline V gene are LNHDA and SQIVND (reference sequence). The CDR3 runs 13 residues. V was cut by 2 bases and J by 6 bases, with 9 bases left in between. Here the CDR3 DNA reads TGTGCCAGTAGTATATCTCGGGGGGATACGCAGTATTTT. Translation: CASSISRGDTQYF. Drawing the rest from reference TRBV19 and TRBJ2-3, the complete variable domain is DGGITQSPKYLFRKEGQNVTLSCEQNLNHDAMYWYRQDPGQGLRLIYYSQIVNDFQKGDIAEGYSVSREKKESFPLTVTSAQKNPTAFYLCASSISRGDTQYFGPGTRLTVL.

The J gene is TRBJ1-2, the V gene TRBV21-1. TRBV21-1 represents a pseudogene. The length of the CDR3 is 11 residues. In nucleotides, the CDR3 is TGTGCCAGCGGTTCTATATTTCGCTACACCTTC. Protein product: CASGSIFRYTF.